These 7 T cell receptor beta chains share one sample of origin, sequenced in a study of post-analysis software for immune sequencing data. Presence of unique molecular identifiers characterized the TCR beta cDNA libraries. TCRdb fed the PCR reads into MiXCR, producing one record per CDR3 protein. Counted here are 750,000 to 950,000 distinct CDR3 sequences, approximately 50% occurring once; the ten biggest clones make up over 4%. Antigens of these TCRs are unknown. Findings and caveats of the study: TRBV segments more frequent in patients than in controls numbered roughly 5 and included TRBV5-6, TRBV5-1 and TRBV20-1.

Sequenced input: blood. Receptor source: a girl between 10 and 17 years old with multiple sclerosis.

This clonotype was observed a handful of times. The gene calls are TRBV5-1 and TRBJ2-3; TRBD2 aligns across 10 bases. The CDR3 spans 17 residues. V shed 3 bases, J shed 6 bases, and the junction held 13 bases outside the gene matches. Looked up from germline, CDR1 is SGHRS and CDR2 is YFSETQ. In nucleotides, the CDR3 is TGCGCCAGCAGCTCCCCGGGACTAGCGCCTTCGTGGGATACGCAGTATTTT. It translates to CASSSPGLAPSWDTQYF.

V is TRBV12-5 and J is TRBJ1-2, with D uncertain. The CDR3 consists of 13 residues. The germline V gene encodes CDR1 LGHNT and CDR2 FRNRAP. The V and J ends lost 5 bases and 6 bases respectively, with 13 bases between them. The CDR3 region is CASGPLREDGYTF. CDR3 coding DNA: TGTGCTAGTGGTCCCCTTCGTGAAGATGGCTACACCTTC.

The chain uses TRBV15 and TRBJ2-7; the match to TRBD1 covers 7 bases. Losses at the gene ends were 4 bases for V and 3 bases for J; bases not matched to a gene: 9. The germline V gene encodes CDR1 LNHNV and CDR2 YYDKDF (reference sequence). The CDR3 is made up of 15 amino acids. The CDR3 sequence is CATSTGDRRYYEQYF. CDR3 coding DNA: TGTGCCACCAGCACCGGGGACAGACGATACTACGAGCAGTACTTC.

This clonotype was recorded once. The chain is built from TRBV11-2 and TRBJ2-4; perhaps TRBD1 as D (6 bases). The J call is doubtful: the DNA matches TRBJ2-7 better. The germline gives CDR1 SGHAT, CDR2 FQNNGV. The CDR3 has 15 residues. CDR3 bases: TGTGCCAGCAGCTCCCCCGGGACATCGACCTACGAGCAGTACTTC. Its translation: CASSSPGTSTYEQYF.

This clonotype has more than one count but fewer than ten. This chain connects TRBV7-2 to TRBJ2-7, with 7 bases fitting TRBD1. Per germline, CDR1 SGHTA and CDR2 FQGNSA. The CDR3 loop spans 19 amino acids. J was trimmed by 7 bases and V by 0 bases; bases with no gene match: 21. The CDR3 sequence: CASSLAGGQVLHSRWEQYF. Written as DNA, the CDR3 is TGTGCCAGCAGCTTAGCCGGAGGACAGGTTCTCCATTCTAGGTGGGAGCAGTACTTC.

This clonotype was seen only a few times. This rearrangement joins TRBV5-1 to TRBJ1-1; unclear D gene. The length of the CDR3 is 15 residues. Germline CDR1 SGHRS, CDR2 YFSETQ. Trimming pared 2 bases from V and 1 base from J, leaving 12 bases between. The CDR3 reads CASSLTTAGNTEAFF. DNA of the CDR3: TGCGCCAGCAGCTTAACCACGGCGGGGAACACTGAAGCTTTCTTT. The full variable domain, with the rest looked up from reference TRBV5-1 and TRBJ1-1, is KAGVTQTPRYLIKTRGQQVTLSCSPISGHRSVSWYQQTPGQGLQFLFEYFSETQRNKGNFPGRFSGRQFSNSRSEMNVSTLELGDSALYLCASSLTTAGNTEAFFGQGTRLTVV.

This clonotype was counted only a few times. This chain connects TRBV7-9 to TRBJ2-7; the D gene is possibly TRBD1 (6 bases). The CDR3 loop spans 17 amino acids. V lost 5 bases and J lost 1, with 21 bases in between. CDR1 and CDR2 (germline): SEHNR, FQNEAQ (reference sequence). The CDR3 DNA follows: TGTGCCAGCAGCCCCTGGAGCGGCAGGGGAGTTTCCTACGAGCAGTACTTC. Translation: CASSPWSGRGVSYEQYF.